This T cell receptor (beta chain) was captured in a study of OX40 agonist ivuxolimab in advanced cancers. In the study overall: In this trial design, patients received ivuxolimab intravenously at 0.01 to 10 mg/kg every 2 weeks. People who had prior anti-PD-1, anti-PD-L1 or anti-CTLA-4 therapy could take part, and under 45% had some. Notes on the study in general: Expanded clones tended on average to be more numerous among CD8+ T cells than CD4+.

Patients with a history of autoimmune disease or on systemic immunosuppression were excluded. Comments on this clone: Antigen unknown.

Only in-frame clones appear in the TCRdb table, and some are missing; sequencing was by immunoSEQ multiplex PCR. The data show tens of thousands of clones, approximately 80% seen once. Here the sequenced sample was CD4+ or CD8+ T cells sorted from blood, taken in a trial of the OX40 agonist ivuxolimab. The source is an adult with an advanced solid tumor such as melanoma, head and neck, liver or kidney cancer.

CDR3 region: CASSVGEGPQHF. CDR3 bases: TGTGCCAGCAGCGTAGGGGAGGGACCCCAGCATTTT. The rearrangement uses TRBV9 and TRBJ1-5; D gene ambiguous. Trimming removed 0 bases at V and 10 bases at J, with 8 bases between. The CDR3 has 12 residues. Per the germline V gene, CDR1 is SGDLS and CDR2 is YYNGEE.